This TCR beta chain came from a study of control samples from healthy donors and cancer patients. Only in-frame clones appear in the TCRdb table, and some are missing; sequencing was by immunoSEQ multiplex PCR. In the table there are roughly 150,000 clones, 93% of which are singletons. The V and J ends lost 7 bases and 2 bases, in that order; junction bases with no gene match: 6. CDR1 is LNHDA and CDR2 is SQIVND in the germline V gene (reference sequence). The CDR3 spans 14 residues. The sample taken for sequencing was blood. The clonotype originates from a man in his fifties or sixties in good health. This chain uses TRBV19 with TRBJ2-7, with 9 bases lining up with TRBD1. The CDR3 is CASTPGTGTYEQYF. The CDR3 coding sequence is TGTGCCAGTACCCCCGGGACAGGGACCTACGAGCAGTACTTC.